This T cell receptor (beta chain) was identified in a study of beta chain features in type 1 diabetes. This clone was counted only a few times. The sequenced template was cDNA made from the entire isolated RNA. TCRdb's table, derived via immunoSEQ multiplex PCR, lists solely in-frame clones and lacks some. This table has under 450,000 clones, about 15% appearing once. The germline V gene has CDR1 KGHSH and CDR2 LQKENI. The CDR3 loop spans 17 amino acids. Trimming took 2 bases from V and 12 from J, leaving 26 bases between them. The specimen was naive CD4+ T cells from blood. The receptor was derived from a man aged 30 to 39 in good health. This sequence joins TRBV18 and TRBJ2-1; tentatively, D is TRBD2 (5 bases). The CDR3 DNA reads TGTGCCAGCTCACCAAAAGCGGCAGGCGCCTTCAGCCCCGGGCAGTTCTTC. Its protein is CASSPKAAGAFSPGQFF.